Listed here is a single TCR beta chain. The data are from a study of blood T cell repertoires in COVID-19. The assay was immunoSEQ multiplex PCR, and TCRdb's table has in-frame clones only and misses some. This sample has 200,000 to 250,000 clones, with 88% found just once. Germline V gene data show CDR1 as SGHNT and CDR2 as YENEEA. The V and J ends lost 0 bases and 2 bases respectively, with 15 bases between them. This CDR3 spans 17 amino acids. The receptor was isolated from a woman under 40 who had recovered from COVID-19. The chain joins TRBV11-3 to TRBJ2-3; D is perhaps TRBD1 (5 bases). The specimen was PBMCs or T cells enriched from blood (not recorded which). The CDR3 loop reads CASSLEGAEPLTDTQYF. DNA of the CDR3: TGTGCCAGCAGCTTAGAAGGGGCAGAACCCCTCACAGATACGCAGTATTTT. Full variable domain (rest looked up from reference TRBV11-3 and TRBJ2-3): EAGVVQSPRYKIIEKKQPVAFWCNPISGHNTLYWYLQNLGQGPELLIRYENEEAVDDSQLPKDRFSAERLKGVDSTLKIQPAELGDSAVYLCASSLEGAEPLTDTQYFGPGTRLTVL.